These T cell receptor beta chains were read from a single sample in a study of TIL therapy for anti-PD-1-resistant metastatic lung cancer. This table comes from immunoSEQ multiplex PCR, and its TCRdb copy is limited to in-frame clones, with some not included. The sample has approximately 60,000 clones, roughly 80% seen once. The starting material was blood, obtained at baseline. All receptors come from a person aged 25-85 years with non-small cell lung cancer. CDR3s leave out the opening cysteine and the closing phenylalanine or tryptophan. Clone sizes are given selectively: once, few, many, or a class where the clone is expanded.

J gene	CDR3 length	clone size	V gene	CDR3 protein
TRBJ2-7	11	few	TRBV27	ASSFRQDYEQY
TRBJ2-7	13	NA	TRBV6-5	ASSYRTSGVYEQY
TRBJ2-1	13	NA	TRBV9	ASSPRQGADNEQF
TRBJ1-1	9	NA	TRBV29-1	SVVEGREAF
TRBJ1-2	11	NA	TRBV7-3	ASSPGTDYGYT
TRBJ2-3	14	NA	TRBV5-1	ASSYVAAGAGDTQY
TRBJ1-5	12	once	TRBV19	ASSPLTGIGPQH
TRBJ1-1	11	NA	TRBV7-2	ASSPNRNTEAF
TRBJ2-7	12	NA	TRBV5-8	ASSLRQRYYEQY
TRBJ2-3	13	NA	TRBV11-2	ASSLRGGGTDTQY
TRBJ1-1	11	once	TRBV6-5	ASSYSGGTEAF
TRBJ2-4	14	NA	TRBV4-2	ASSQVLAAAKNIQY
TRBJ2-7	13	NA	TRBV2	ASSESGGPSYEQY
TRBJ2-7	13	few	TRBV4-1	ASSQESTGGYEQY